The rows below give T cell receptor beta chains drawn from one sample of a study of cytomegalovirus exposure and HLA in healthy donors. Some clones are missing from TCRdb's copy, which holds only in-frame ones; the method was immunoSEQ multiplex PCR. The sample includes roughly 150,000 clones, around 75% seen only once; the top ten take about 6.4%. Material for sequencing was PBMCs. These receptors originate from a man under 40 in good health and CMV-seronegative. Each CDR3 is given with its conserved first and last residue. The D gene is left open where the match is weak. Some rows have no size entry. The others give once, few or many, or a class for an expanded clone.

d_call: TRBD2
clone_size: -
j_call: TRBJ2-3
v_call: TRBV30
cdr3_nt: TGTGCCTGGAGCCCAGGACGGGGGGGCATAGATACGCAGTATTTT
cdr3_aa: CAWSPGRGGIDTQYF

d_call: -
clone_size: -
j_call: TRBJ2-7
v_call: TRBV6-1
cdr3_nt: TGTGCCAGCAGTTTGCCCCTAGAGCAGTACTTC
cdr3_aa: CASSLPLEQYF

d_call: -
clone_size: -
j_call: TRBJ2-1
v_call: TRBV19
cdr3_nt: TGTGCCAGTAGTGACTCCCTTAGCTCCTACAATGAGCAGTTCTTC
cdr3_aa: CASSDSLSSYNEQFF

d_call: TRBD2
clone_size: -
j_call: TRBJ2-3
v_call: TRBV25-1
cdr3_nt: TGTGCCAGCAGTGACATCCTAGCGGGGCATAGCACAGATACGCAGTATTTT
cdr3_aa: CASSDILAGHSTDTQYF

d_call: TRBD2
clone_size: -
j_call: TRBJ2-7
v_call: TRBV5-1
cdr3_nt: TGCGCCAGCAGCCCAGGACTAGCGGGAGCCCTTAACGAGCAGTACTTC
cdr3_aa: CASSPGLAGALNEQYF

d_call: -
clone_size: few
j_call: TRBJ2-1
v_call: TRBV6-1
cdr3_nt: TGTGCCACTAGGCGCTACAGCACGGAGGATGAGCAGTTCTTC
cdr3_aa: CATRRYSTEDEQFF

d_call: -
clone_size: -
j_call: TRBJ2-3
v_call: TRBV28
cdr3_nt: TGTGCCAGCAGTTATGCGTTCGATGATACGCAGTATTTT
cdr3_aa: CASSYAFDDTQYF

d_call: TRBD1
clone_size: -
j_call: TRBJ1-3
v_call: TRBV5-1
cdr3_nt: TGCGCCAGCAGCATTCCGCTATCCGGGACAGGGACTGGAAACACCATATATTTT
cdr3_aa: CASSIPLSGTGTGNTIYF

d_call: -
clone_size: once
j_call: TRBJ2-6
v_call: TRBV5-1
cdr3_nt: TGCGCCAGCAGCGGGGCAGCTGGGGCCAACGGCCTGACTTTC
cdr3_aa: CASSGAAGANGLTF

d_call: TRBD1
clone_size: -
j_call: TRBJ2-2
v_call: TRBV29-1
cdr3_nt: TGCAGCGTTGACGACAGGGGGACCGGGGAGCTGTTTTTT
cdr3_aa: CSVDDRGTGELFF

d_call: -
clone_size: -
j_call: TRBJ2-5
v_call: TRBV29-1
cdr3_nt: TGCAGCGTTGATAGGGGGATACAAGAGACCCAGTACTTC
cdr3_aa: CSVDRGIQETQYF

d_call: -
clone_size: once
j_call: TRBJ1-3
v_call: TRBV7-2
cdr3_nt: TGTGCCAGCAGCTCCTTCTTCAGGGATGGAAACACCATATATTTT
cdr3_aa: CASSSFFRDGNTIYF

d_call: -
clone_size: -
j_call: TRBJ2-5
v_call: TRBV5-8
cdr3_nt: TGTGCCAGCAGCCTCGGCCACAGTACCCAATCCCAAGAGACCCAGTACTTC
cdr3_aa: CASSLGHSTQSQETQYF

d_call: -
clone_size: -
j_call: TRBJ2-5
v_call: TRBV30
cdr3_nt: TGTGCCTGGAGCCCTGGACTTCAAGAGACCCAGTACTTC
cdr3_aa: CAWSPGLQETQYF

d_call: TRBD1
clone_size: few
j_call: TRBJ1-1
v_call: TRBV5-1
cdr3_nt: TGCGCCAGCAGCTTGATTGGGACAGGGCGGGTGGCTTTCTTT
cdr3_aa: CASSLIGTGRVAFF

d_call: TRBD1
clone_size: -
j_call: TRBJ1-1
v_call: TRBV2
cdr3_nt: TGTGCCAGCAGACATACAGGGGACACTGAAGCTTTCTTT
cdr3_aa: CASRHTGDTEAFF

d_call: TRBD1
clone_size: -
j_call: TRBJ2-2
v_call: TRBV6-5
cdr3_nt: TGTGCCAGCAGACCTTCAGGGGGCCCCGGGGAGCTGTTTTTT
cdr3_aa: CASRPSGGPGELFF

d_call: -
clone_size: -
j_call: TRBJ2-1
v_call: TRBV4-1
cdr3_nt: TGCGCCAGCAGCCAAGACTACAGACTAAATGAGCAGTTCTTC
cdr3_aa: CASSQDYRLNEQFF

d_call: -
clone_size: -
j_call: TRBJ1-5
v_call: TRBV6-5
cdr3_nt: TGTGCCAGCAGTTCTCCGTTTCAGACCCAGCATTTT
cdr3_aa: CASSSPFQTQHF

d_call: -
clone_size: -
j_call: TRBJ2-7
v_call: TRBV6-1
cdr3_nt: TGTGCCAGCAGTGACTTTACGTACGAGCAGTACTTC
cdr3_aa: CASSDFTYEQYF

d_call: TRBD2
clone_size: few
j_call: TRBJ2-7
v_call: TRBV10-3
cdr3_nt: TGTGCCATCAGTCAAGCGGGGGGTGGCGAGCAGTACTTC
cdr3_aa: CAISQAGGGEQYF

d_call: TRBD1
clone_size: few
j_call: TRBJ1-5
v_call: TRBV10-3
cdr3_nt: TGTGCCATCAGTGAGGACAGGGGCTTTAATCAGCCCCAGCATTTT
cdr3_aa: CAISEDRGFNQPQHF

d_call: -
clone_size: -
j_call: TRBJ2-1
v_call: TRBV10-1
cdr3_nt: TGCGCCAGCAAAAGGGGAAGGGATGAGCAGTTCTTC
cdr3_aa: CASKRGRDEQFF

d_call: TRBD1
clone_size: -
j_call: TRBJ2-4
v_call: TRBV2
cdr3_nt: TGTGCCAGCAGCCTGACAGGGGGCTCCTTAGCCAAAAACATTCAGTACTTC
cdr3_aa: CASSLTGGSLAKNIQYF

d_call: TRBD1
clone_size: few
j_call: TRBJ1-5
v_call: TRBV6-5
cdr3_nt: TGTGCCAGCAGACTAGACAGGGGGGTCAATCAGCCCCAGCATTTT
cdr3_aa: CASRLDRGVNQPQHF

d_call: TRBD1
clone_size: once
j_call: TRBJ1-5
v_call: TRBV6-6
cdr3_nt: TGTGCCAGCAGCCGACAGGGAAACCAGCCCCAGCATTTT
cdr3_aa: CASSRQGNQPQHF

d_call: TRBD1
clone_size: -
j_call: TRBJ2-7
v_call: TRBV5-1
cdr3_nt: TGCGCCAGCAGCTCGGTTACCGGGACAGCTTTCTACGAGCAGTACTTC
cdr3_aa: CASSSVTGTAFYEQYF

d_call: -
clone_size: few
j_call: TRBJ2-6
v_call: TRBV5-1
cdr3_nt: TGCGCCAGCAGCTTGCCGGGGGACTCTGGGGCCAACGGCCTGACTTTC
cdr3_aa: CASSLPGDSGANGLTF

d_call: TRBD1
clone_size: -
j_call: TRBJ1-1
v_call: TRBV6-6
cdr3_nt: TGTGCCAGCAGCCCCGGGACAGCTTCGAACACTGAAGCTTTCTTT
cdr3_aa: CASSPGTASNTEAFF

d_call: TRBD1
clone_size: few
j_call: TRBJ1-4
v_call: TRBV11-2
cdr3_nt: TGTGCCAGTTCGACAGGGGTTAATGAAAAACTGTTTTTT
cdr3_aa: CASSTGVNEKLFF

d_call: TRBD1
clone_size: -
j_call: TRBJ1-1
v_call: TRBV29-1
cdr3_nt: TGCAGCGTCGGACAGGGCCCTGAAGCTTTCTTT
cdr3_aa: CSVGQGPEAFF

d_call: TRBD1
clone_size: -
j_call: TRBJ1-2
v_call: TRBV7-2
cdr3_nt: TGTGCCAGCAGCTTACGAGGACAGGGGGCGGATCATGGCTACACCTTC
cdr3_aa: CASSLRGQGADHGYTF

d_call: TRBD2
clone_size: -
j_call: TRBJ2-3
v_call: TRBV2
cdr3_nt: TGTGCCAGCAGTGAACTTAGCGGGGGAGTCACAGATACGCAGTATTTT
cdr3_aa: CASSELSGGVTDTQYF

d_call: TRBD1
clone_size: -
j_call: TRBJ2-7
v_call: TRBV4-1
cdr3_nt: TGCGCCAGCAGCCAGACAGGGGGCCTCGAGCAGTACTTC
cdr3_aa: CASSQTGGLEQYF

d_call: TRBD1
clone_size: few
j_call: TRBJ1-6
v_call: TRBV4-2
cdr3_nt: TGTGCCAGCAGCCAAGGGGGGACAGGGGATTCACCCCTCCACTTT
cdr3_aa: CASSQGGTGDSPLHF

d_call: -
clone_size: -
j_call: TRBJ1-1
v_call: TRBV21-1
cdr3_nt: TGTGCCAGCGGGGACTGTAGGGCAGGCGGCACGGACACTGAAGCTTTCTTT
cdr3_aa: CASGDCRAGGTDTEAFF

d_call: TRBD2
clone_size: -
j_call: TRBJ2-3
v_call: TRBV5-4
cdr3_nt: TGTGCCAGCAGCCGCGGGACTAACCTAGATACGCAGTATTTT
cdr3_aa: CASSRGTNLDTQYF

d_call: TRBD1
clone_size: -
j_call: TRBJ2-7
v_call: TRBV5-6
cdr3_nt: TGTGCCAGCAGCTTGTTGGGACAGGGGGCGCAATACGAGCAGTACTTC
cdr3_aa: CASSLLGQGAQYEQYF

d_call: -
clone_size: few
j_call: TRBJ1-5
v_call: TRBV10-3
cdr3_nt: TGTGCCATCAGTGAAAGTCGAGGCAGGGGCGGCAATCAGCCCCAGCATTTT
cdr3_aa: CAISESRGRGGNQPQHF

d_call: -
clone_size: -
j_call: TRBJ1-3
v_call: TRBV5-1
cdr3_nt: TGCGCCAGCAGCCCAAACAGGGTTGGAAACACCATATATTTT
cdr3_aa: CASSPNRVGNTIYF

d_call: -
clone_size: -
j_call: TRBJ2-5
v_call: TRBV11-2
cdr3_nt: TGTGCCAGCAGCTTAGACAGGACTACCATAGAGACCCAGTACTTC
cdr3_aa: CASSLDRTTIETQYF

d_call: TRBD1
clone_size: -
j_call: TRBJ1-1
v_call: TRBV7-9
cdr3_nt: TGTGCCAGCAGCTTTGCGAACAGGGGTGTGACTGAAGCTTTCTTT
cdr3_aa: CASSFANRGVTEAFF

d_call: TRBD2
clone_size: -
j_call: TRBJ2-5
v_call: TRBV7-2
cdr3_nt: TGTGCCAGCAGCTGGGTAGCGGGGGGCCAAGAGACCCAGTACTTC
cdr3_aa: CASSWVAGGQETQYF

d_call: TRBD1
clone_size: -
j_call: TRBJ1-4
v_call: TRBV25-1
cdr3_nt: TGTGCCAGCAGTGATAACAGGGGGGTTCTTAATGAAAAACTGTTTTTT
cdr3_aa: CASSDNRGVLNEKLFF

d_call: -
clone_size: -
j_call: TRBJ1-2
v_call: TRBV7-6
cdr3_nt: TGTGCCAGCAGCTTAGGGGGCAGGAACTATGGCTACACCTTC
cdr3_aa: CASSLGGRNYGYTF

d_call: TRBD1
clone_size: -
j_call: TRBJ2-7
v_call: TRBV5-6
cdr3_nt: TGTGCCAGCAGCCGATGGGGGACAGCGAGCTCCTACGAGCAGTACTTC
cdr3_aa: CASSRWGTASSYEQYF

d_call: TRBD1
clone_size: -
j_call: TRBJ2-5
v_call: TRBV7-6
cdr3_nt: TGTGCCAGCAGCCCCGAGGAGACAGGGGTGGTAGAGACCCAGTACTTC
cdr3_aa: CASSPEETGVVETQYF

d_call: -
clone_size: -
j_call: TRBJ1-1
v_call: TRBV9
cdr3_nt: TGTGCCAGCACCCCCGGACAGAAATTGAACACTGAAGCTTTCTTT
cdr3_aa: CASTPGQKLNTEAFF

d_call: -
clone_size: -
j_call: TRBJ1-2
v_call: TRBV29-1
cdr3_nt: TGCAGCGTGGGAGCGGGAAGAGGCTACACCTTC
cdr3_aa: CSVGAGRGYTF

d_call: -
clone_size: -
j_call: TRBJ2-7
v_call: TRBV6-6
cdr3_nt: TGTGCCAGCAGTCCCCAGGTTGCCCACGAGCAGTACTTC
cdr3_aa: CASSPQVAHEQYF

d_call: TRBD2
clone_size: -
j_call: TRBJ2-1
v_call: TRBV19
cdr3_nt: TGTGCCAGTAGGGACACTAGCGCCTATGGGATTGAGCAGTTCTTC
cdr3_aa: CASRDTSAYGIEQFF